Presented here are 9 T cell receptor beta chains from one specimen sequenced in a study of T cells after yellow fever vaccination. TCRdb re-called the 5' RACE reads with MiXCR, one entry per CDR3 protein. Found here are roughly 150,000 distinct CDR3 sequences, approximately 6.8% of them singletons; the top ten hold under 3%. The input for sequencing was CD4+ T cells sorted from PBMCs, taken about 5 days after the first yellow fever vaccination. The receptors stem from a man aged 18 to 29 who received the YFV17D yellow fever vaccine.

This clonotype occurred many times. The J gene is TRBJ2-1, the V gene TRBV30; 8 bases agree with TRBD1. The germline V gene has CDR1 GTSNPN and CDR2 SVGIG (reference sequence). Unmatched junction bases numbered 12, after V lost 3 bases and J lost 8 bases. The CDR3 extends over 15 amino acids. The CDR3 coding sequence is TGTGCCTGGAGCGAAGTCAGGGGGCAGGCGTATGAGCAGTTCTTC. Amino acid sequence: CAWSEVRGQAYEQFF.

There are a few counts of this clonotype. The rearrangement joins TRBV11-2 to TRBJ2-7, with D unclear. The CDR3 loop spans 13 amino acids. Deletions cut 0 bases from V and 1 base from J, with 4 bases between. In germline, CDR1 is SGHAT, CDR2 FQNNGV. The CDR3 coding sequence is TGTGCCAGCAGCTTAGACCTTTCCTACGAGCAGTACGTC. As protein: CASSLDLSYEQYV.

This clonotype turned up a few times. Here the CDR3 DNA reads TGTGCCAGCAGTTACTCGGTGCAGGGGGTGGGAAAACTGTTTTTT. It yields the protein CASSYSVQGVGKLFF. V is TRBV6-2 or TRBV6-3 and J is TRBJ1-4, with TRBD1 identical over 7 bases. CDR3 length equals 15 residues. CDR1 and CDR2 from the germline V gene are MNHEY and SVGEGT. The J segment lost 10 bases and the V segment lost 0 bases, leaving 8 bases of the junction unmatched.

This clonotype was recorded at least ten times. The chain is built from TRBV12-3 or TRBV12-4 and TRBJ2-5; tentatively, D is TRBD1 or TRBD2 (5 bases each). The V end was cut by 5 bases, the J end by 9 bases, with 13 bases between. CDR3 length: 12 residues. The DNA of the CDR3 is TGTGCCAGCAGTGCCCCCATGGGGGCCCAGTACTTC. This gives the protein CASSAPMGAQYF.

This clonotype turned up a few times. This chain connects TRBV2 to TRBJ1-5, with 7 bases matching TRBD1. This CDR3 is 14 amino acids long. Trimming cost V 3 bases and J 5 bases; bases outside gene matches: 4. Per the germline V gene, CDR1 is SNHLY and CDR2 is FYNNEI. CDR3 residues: CASSDKGADQPQHF. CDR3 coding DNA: TGTGCCAGCAGTGATAAGGGGGCCGATCAGCCCCAGCATTTT.

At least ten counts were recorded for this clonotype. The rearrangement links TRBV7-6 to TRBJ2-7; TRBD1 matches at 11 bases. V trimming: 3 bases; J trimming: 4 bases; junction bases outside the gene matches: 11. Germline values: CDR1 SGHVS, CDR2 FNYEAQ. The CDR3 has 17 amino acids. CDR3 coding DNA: TGTGCCAGCAGCTTTGGCGTCCGTGGACAGGGGGCTTACGAGCAGTACTTC. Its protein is CASSFGVRGQGAYEQYF.

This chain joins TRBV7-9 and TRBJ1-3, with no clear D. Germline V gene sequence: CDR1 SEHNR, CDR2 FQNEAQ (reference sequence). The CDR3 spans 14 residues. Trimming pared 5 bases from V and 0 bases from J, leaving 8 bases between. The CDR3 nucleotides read TGTGCCAGCAGCCAAGTACTCTCTGGAAACACCATATATTTT. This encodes CASSQVLSGNTIYF.

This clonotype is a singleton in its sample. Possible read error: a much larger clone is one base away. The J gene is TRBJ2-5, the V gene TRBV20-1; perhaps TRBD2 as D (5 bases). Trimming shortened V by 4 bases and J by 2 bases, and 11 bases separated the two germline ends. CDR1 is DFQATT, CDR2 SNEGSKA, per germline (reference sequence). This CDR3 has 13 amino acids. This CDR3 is CSAMGRDQETQYF. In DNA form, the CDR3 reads TGCAGTGCTATGGGGAGAGATCAAGAGACCCAGTACTTC.

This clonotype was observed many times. CDR3 bases: TGCGCCAGCAGCTTGTCACAGTACACTGAAGCTTTCTTT. It specifies CASSLSQYTEAFF. The chain recombines TRBV5-1 with TRBJ1-1; D gene ambiguous. This CDR3 comprises 13 residues. V dropped 1 base and J dropped 3 bases, with 7 bases sitting between them. The germline gives CDR1 SGHRS, CDR2 YFSETQ.